This T cell receptor beta chain was identified in a study of control samples from healthy donors and cancer patients. Germline lookup yields CDR1 GTSNPN and CDR2 SVGIG (reference sequence). The CDR3 is 13 amino acids. Trimming took 1 base from V and 5 from J, leaving 11 bases between them. Repertoires were generated with immunoSEQ multiplex PCR, while TCRdb's copy carries only in-frame clones and drops some. The sample has some 130,000 clones, approximately 91% seen once. This chain links TRBV30 with TRBJ2-5; TRBD2 might be the D (6 bases). This receptor was identified in a woman in her twenties or thirties in good health. Sequencing was performed on blood. CDR3 protein: CAWSGGRGETQYF. CDR3 coding DNA: TGTGCCTGGAGTGGAGGACGGGGGGAGACCCAGTACTTC.